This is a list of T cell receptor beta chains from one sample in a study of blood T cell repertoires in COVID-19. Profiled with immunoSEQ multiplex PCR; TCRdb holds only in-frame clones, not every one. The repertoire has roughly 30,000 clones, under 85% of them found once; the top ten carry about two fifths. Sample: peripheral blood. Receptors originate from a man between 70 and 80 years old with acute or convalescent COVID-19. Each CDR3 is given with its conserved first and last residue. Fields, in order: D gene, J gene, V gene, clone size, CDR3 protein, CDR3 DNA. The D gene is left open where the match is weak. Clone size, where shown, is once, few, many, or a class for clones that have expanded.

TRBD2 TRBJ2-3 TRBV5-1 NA CASKGSGKGDTQYF TGCGCCAGCAAGGGTAGCGGGAAGGGAGATACGCAGTATTTT
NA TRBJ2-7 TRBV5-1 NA CASSFQGYEQYF TGCGCCAGCAGCTTTCAGGGCTACGAGCAGTACTTC
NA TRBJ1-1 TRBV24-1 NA CATRGQGSTEAFF TGTGCCACCAGGGGGCAGGGCTCCACTGAAGCTTTCTTT
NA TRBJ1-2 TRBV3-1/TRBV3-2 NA CASSQDGTSGYTF TGTGCCAGCAGCCAAGATGGGACATCTGGCTACACCTTC
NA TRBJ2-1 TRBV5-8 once CASSRLRNEQFF TGTGCCAGCAGCCGTCTACGCAATGAGCAGTTCTTC
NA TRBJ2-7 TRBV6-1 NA CASSENIIVPYEQYF TGTGCCAGCAGTGAAAACATTATCGTCCCTTACGAGCAGTACTTC
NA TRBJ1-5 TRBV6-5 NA CASSGDYNQPQHF TGTGCCAGCAGCGGGGACTATAATCAGCCCCAGCATTTT
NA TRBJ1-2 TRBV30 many CAWSPPGRGGYTF TGTGCCTGGAGTCCACCAGGGAGGGGTGGCTACACCTTC
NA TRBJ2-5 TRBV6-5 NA CATTTTGETQYF TGTGCCACTACCACGACTGGGGAGACCCAGTACTTC
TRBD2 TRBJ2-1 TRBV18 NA CASSSSGGYNEQFF TGTGCCAGCTCATCTAGCGGGGGTTACAATGAGCAGTTCTTC
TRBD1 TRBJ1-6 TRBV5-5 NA CASSQGTGASPLHF TGTGCCAGCAGCCAAGGGACAGGAGCCTCACCCCTCCACTTT
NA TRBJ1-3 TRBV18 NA CASSLNPEGNTIYF TGTGCCAGCTCACTAAACCCGGAGGGAAACACCATATATTTT
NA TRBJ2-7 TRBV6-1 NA CASSENGGLIYEQYF TGTGCCAGCAGTGAAAACGGGGGTCTGATATACGAGCAGTACTTC
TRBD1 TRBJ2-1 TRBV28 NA CASSLGQGDNEQFF TGTGCCAGCAGTTTGGGACAGGGGGACAATGAGCAGTTCTTC
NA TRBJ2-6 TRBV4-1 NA CASSQVSSSGANVLTF TGCGCCAGCAGCCAAGTCTCTAGCTCTGGGGCCAACGTCCTGACTTTC
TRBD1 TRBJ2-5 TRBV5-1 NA CASSSRTGVGETQYF TGCGCCAGCAGCTCCCGGACAGGCGTCGGGGAGACCCAGTACTTC
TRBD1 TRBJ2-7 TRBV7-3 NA CASSPGQGTYEQYF TGTGCCAGCAGCCCGGGACAGGGGACCTACGAGCAGTACTTC
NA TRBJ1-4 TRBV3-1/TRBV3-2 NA CASSQVGGQEKLFF TGTGCCAGCAGCCAAGTAGGAGGACAGGAAAAACTGTTTTTT
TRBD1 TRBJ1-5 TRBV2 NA CASTATGDLGNQPQHF TGTGCCAGCACGGCAACAGGGGACCTTGGCAATCAGCCCCAGCATTTT
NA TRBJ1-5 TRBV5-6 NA CASSLSQGDQPQHF TGTGCCAGCAGCTTGTCACAGGGCGACCAGCCCCAGCATTTT
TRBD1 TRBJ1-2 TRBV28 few CAGGQGGGYGYTF TGTGCCGGGGGACAGGGCGGAGGTTATGGCTACACCTTC
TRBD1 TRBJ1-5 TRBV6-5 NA CASTTGESNQPQHF TGTGCCAGCACGACAGGGGAAAGCAATCAGCCCCAGCATTTT
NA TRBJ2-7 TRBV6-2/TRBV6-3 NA CASSYSSRAEAYEQYF TGTGCCAGCAGTTACAGTAGCCGAGCGGAGGCCTACGAGCAGTACTTC
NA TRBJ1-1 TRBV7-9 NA CASSWGYEAFF TGTGCCAGCAGCTGGGGCTATGAAGCTTTCTTT
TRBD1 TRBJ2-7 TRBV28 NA CASRDRGRYEQYF TGTGCCAGCAGGGACAGGGGGCGTTACGAGCAGTACTTC
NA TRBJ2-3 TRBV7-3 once CASSSSARGFTDTQYF TGTGCCAGCAGCTCCTCGGCGAGGGGGTTTACAGATACGCAGTATTTT
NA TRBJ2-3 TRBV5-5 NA CASSVIAEGGTDTQYF TGTGCCAGCAGCGTAATAGCGGAAGGGGGCACAGATACGCAGTATTTT
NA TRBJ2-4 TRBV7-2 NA CASSLGAGAPYNIQYF TGTGCCAGCAGCTTAGGGGCAGGGGCACCTTATAACATTCAGTACTTC
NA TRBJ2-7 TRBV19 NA CASSIDQAAEQYF TGTGCCAGTAGTATTGACCAGGCAGCCGAGCAGTACTTC
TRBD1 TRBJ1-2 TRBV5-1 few CASSLAGRQGERGYTF TGCGCCAGCAGCTTGGCCGGCCGACAGGGGGAAAGGGGCTACACCTTC
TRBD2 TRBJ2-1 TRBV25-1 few CASSEYPSLAGGQNEQFF TGTGCCAGCAGTGAATACCCCTCGCTAGCGGGGGGTCAGAATGAGCAGTTCTTC
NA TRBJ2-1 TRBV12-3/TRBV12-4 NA CASSQTIHEQFF TGTGCCAGCAGCCAGACTATTCATGAGCAGTTCTTC
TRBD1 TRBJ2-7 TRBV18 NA CASSRPEYGQGDEQYF TGTGCCAGCTCACGACCGGAATACGGACAGGGAGACGAGCAGTACTTC
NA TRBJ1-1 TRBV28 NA CASRYEEAGTEAFF TGTGCCAGCAGGTATGAAGAAGCGGGGACTGAAGCTTTCTTT
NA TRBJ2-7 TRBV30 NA CAWGNPSDSSYEQYF TGTGCCTGGGGGAACCCTTCTGACAGTTCCTACGAGCAGTACTTC